These 10 T cell receptor beta chains came from one sample sequenced in a study of beta chain features in type 1 diabetes. Points from the study as a whole: TCRB CDR3s from Type 1 diabetes patients were moderately but significantly shorter in all four CD4+ subsets.

No antigen has been assigned to these receptors. Expressed TCRB transcripts were sequenced, since all the RNA that had been isolated was reverse transcribed. This table comes from immunoSEQ multiplex PCR, and its TCRdb copy is limited to in-frame clones, with some not included. Here the sample spans some 350,000 clones, approximately 15% being singletons. Sequencing was performed on naive CD4+ T cells from blood. These receptors came from a woman in her late teens or twenties with type 1 diabetes.

The chain links TRBV29-1 to TRBJ1-1, with 9 bases that match TRBD1. Unmatched junction bases numbered 6, after V lost 6 bases and J lost 4 bases. The CDR3 is 13 amino acids. Germline CDR1 reads SQVTM; CDR2 reads ANQGSEA. The CDR3 loop is CSVADRGSTEAFF. The CDR3 DNA sequence: TGCAGCGTGGCTGACAGGGGGAGCACTGAAGCTTTCTTT.

The rearrangement uses TRBV7-9 and TRBJ2-1; D is unresolved. The V gene lost 5 bases and the J gene lost 0 bases, with 11 bases spanning the gap. CDR1 SEHNR and CDR2 FQNEAQ come from the germline V gene (reference sequence). This CDR3 has 15 residues. CDR3 nucleotides: TGTGCCAGCAGCAACCCGGTAACCTCCTACAATGAGCAGTTCTTC. It translates to CASSNPVTSYNEQFF.

V is TRBV7-9 and J is TRBJ1-1; TRBD1 matches 10 bases. V lost 5 bases, J lost 8 bases, and 5 bases stayed unmatched. Germline CDR1 SEHNR, CDR2 FQNEAQ (reference sequence). This CDR3 is 13 amino acids long. In DNA, the CDR3 is TGTGCCAGCAGCGTAGACAGGGGGCGAGAAGCTTTCTTT. Amino acids: CASSVDRGREAFF.

This clone was detected a few times. This chain links TRBV5-1 with TRBJ2-6; D may be TRBD2 (5 bases). The CDR3 runs to 14 residues. Germline V lookup: CDR1 SGHRS, CDR2 YFSETQ. Trimming took 2 bases from V and 9 from J, leaving 12 bases between them. CDR3 nucleotide sequence: TGCGCCAGCAGCTTTAGAGGGTCTAGCAACGTCCTGACTTTC. It translates to CASSFRGSSNVLTF.

This rearrangement joins TRBV27 to TRBJ1-5, with D hard to call. The length of the CDR3 is 15 residues. CDR1 is MNHEY, CDR2 SMNVEV, per germline (reference sequence). V lost 3 bases and J 1 base, leaving 10 bases between the germline ends. CDR3 nucleotides: TGTGCCAGCAGTTTGGATGGGCGAAGCAATCAGCCCCAGCATTTT. Encoded protein: CASSLDGRSNQPQHF.

This rearrangement joins TRBV7-9 to TRBJ1-5; TRBD1 might be the D (5 bases). The CDR3 has 14 amino acids. The V gene's germline CDR1 is SEHNR and CDR2 FQNEAQ (reference sequence). Trimming stripped 5 bases from V and 3 bases from J, with 11 bases between. The CDR3 is CASSLDSYNQPQHF. In DNA form, the CDR3 reads TGTGCCAGCAGCCTAGACAGTTACAATCAGCCCCAGCATTTT.

This clone was seen a handful of times. The chain uses TRBV13 and TRBJ2-1, with TRBD2 matching 14 bases. Germline V CDR1 and CDR2: PRHDT, FYEKMQ (reference sequence). V lost 1 base to trimming and J lost 10 bases; unmatched junction nucleotides: 6. The CDR3 runs 16 residues. CDR3 protein: CASSLVGLAGVEEQFF. The CDR3 DNA reads as TGTGCCAGCAGCTTAGTGGGACTAGCGGGAGTGGAGGAGCAGTTCTTC.

The rearrangement links TRBV15 to TRBJ2-7; the match to TRBD1 covers 7 bases. Per the germline V gene, CDR1 is LNHNV and CDR2 is YYDKDF (reference sequence). The CDR3 consists of 15 residues. V shed 1 base and J 0 bases; nucleotides not matched to a gene: 3. CDR3 DNA: TGTGCCACCAGCAGAGGACAGGGTGGCTCCTACGAGCAGTACGTC. It is translated as CATSRGQGGSYEQYV.

J is TRBJ2-5 and V is TRBV10-3, with TRBD2 matching 8 bases. Germline CDR1 ENHRY, CDR2 SYGVKD. The CDR3 is 14 amino acids. V was pared by 2 bases and J by 4 bases, with 3 bases of the junction left unmatched. In nucleotides, the CDR3 is TGTGCCATCAGTGAGAGTACTAGCGGAGAGACCCAGTACTTC. This codes for CAISESTSGETQYF.

This clone has only a few counts. The chain has TRBV18 and TRBJ2-3; D call uncertain. CDR1 KGHSH and CDR2 LQKENI come from the germline V gene. V lost 3 bases and J lost 6, with 7 bases in between. There are 12 residues in the CDR3. In DNA form, the CDR3 reads TGTGCCAGCTCACCGGCAGTCGATACGCAGTATTTT. It encodes CASSPAVDTQYF. Using reference TRBV18 and TRBJ2-3 for the parts outside the CDR3, the full variable domain is NAGVMQNPRHLVRRRGQEARLRCSPMKGHSHVYWYRQLPEEGLKFMVYLQKENIIDESGMPKERFSAEFPKEGPSILRIQQVVRGDSAAYFCASSPAVDTQYFGPGTRLTVL.